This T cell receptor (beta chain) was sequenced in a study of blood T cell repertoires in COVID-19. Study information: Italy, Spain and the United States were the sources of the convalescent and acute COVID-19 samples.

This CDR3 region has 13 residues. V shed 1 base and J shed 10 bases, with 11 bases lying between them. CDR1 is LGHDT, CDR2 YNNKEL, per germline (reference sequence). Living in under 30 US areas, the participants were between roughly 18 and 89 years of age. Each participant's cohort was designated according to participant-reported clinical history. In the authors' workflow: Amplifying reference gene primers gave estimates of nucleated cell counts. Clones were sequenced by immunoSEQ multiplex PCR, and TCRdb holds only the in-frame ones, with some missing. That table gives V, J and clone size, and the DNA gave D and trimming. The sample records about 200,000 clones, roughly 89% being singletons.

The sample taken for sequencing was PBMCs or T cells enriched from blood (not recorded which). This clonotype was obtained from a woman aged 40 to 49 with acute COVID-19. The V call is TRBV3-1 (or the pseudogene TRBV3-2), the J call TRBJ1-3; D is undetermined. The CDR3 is CASSQVRVGTIYF. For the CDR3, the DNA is TGTGCCAGCAGCCAAGTGAGGGTAGGGACCATATATTTT.